The 26 T cell receptor beta chains in this list originate from one sample, sequenced in a study of breast tumors, draining lymph nodes, adjacent tissues. TCRdb redid the calling of the multiplex PCR reads with MiXCR, one entry per CDR3 protein. Found here are around 50,000 distinct CDR3 sequences, about 23% of them singletons; the top ten hold about 7.6%. The sequencing sample was made of breast tumor tissue. Receptors were obtained from a female donor with breast cancer. Some clones in this sample may be carry-over from other donors' samples.

In the case of this clonotype: Possible read error: a much larger clone is one base away. Here the CDR3 DNA reads TGTGCCAGCAGCACGAGGGGGTCAGGGCTGGATACCCAGTACTTC. Its protein product is CASSTRGSGLDTQYF. The chain links TRBV9 to TRBJ2-5; possible D gene TRBD1, 6 bases. Trimming pared 4 bases from V and 8 bases from J, leaving 21 bases between. Germline V gene sequence: CDR1 SGDLS, CDR2 YYNGEE. The CDR3 covers 15 residues.

Many counts were recorded for this clonotype. The chain joins TRBV5-6 to TRBJ2-7; D unclear. CDR3 length: 12 amino acids. Trimming took off 4 bases at V and 3 bases at J, with 8 bases between the two ends. Looked up from germline, CDR1 is SGHDT and CDR2 is YYEEEE. CDR3 region: CASSRSGYEQYF. The CDR3 coding sequence is TGTGCCAGCAGCCGGTCGGGCTACGAGCAGTACTTC.

This clonotype was picked up many times. The J gene is TRBJ1-3, the V gene TRBV11-2; D unresolved. The CDR3 has 15 amino acids. Germline-derived CDR1 and CDR2 are SGHAT and FQNNGV. V lost 5 bases to trimming and J lost 0 bases, with 11 bases between them. For the CDR3, the DNA is TGTGCCAGCAGCCCGGCAGGATCCTCTGGAAACACCATATATTTT. Translation: CASSPAGSSGNTIYF.

This clonotype was seen many times. V and J are TRBV25-1 and TRBJ2-3, with 11 nucleotides matching TRBD2. The CDR3 is 20 residues long. V lost 4 bases and J lost 2; bases outside the gene matches: 17. Germline V gene sequence: CDR1 MGHDK, CDR2 SYGVNS. The CDR3 reads CASSGQGKLIAGGFTDTQYF. CDR3 sequence (DNA): TGTGCCAGCAGTGGTCAGGGTAAATTAATAGCGGGGGGGTTCACAGATACGCAGTATTTT.

This clonotype was seen at least ten times. This chain joins TRBV5-5 and TRBJ1-4; D not resolved. Germline CDR1 and CDR2: SGHKS and YYEKEE (reference sequence). The CDR3 contains 13 residues. The V end lost 0 bases, the J end lost 8 bases, and 8 bases lay between the germline ends. The CDR3 nucleotides are TGTGCCAGCAGCTTGGGGGTTGAGGAAAAACTGTTTTTT. Residues: CASSLGVEEKLFF.

The rearrangement links TRBV28 to TRBJ1-4, with TRBD1 as a possible D gene (5 bases). CDR3 length: 18 residues. Trimming pared 2 bases from V and 4 bases from J, leaving 20 bases between. CDR1 and CDR2 (germline): MDHEN, SYDVKM. The CDR3 DNA reads TGTGCCAGCAGTTTAGGAGGGACCCGCGATACTTATAATGAAAAACTGTTTTTT. Protein sequence: CASSLGGTRDTYNEKLFF.

This clonotype showed up many times. The chain has TRBV27 and TRBJ2-3, with D perhaps being TRBD1 or TRBD2 (5 bases each). Deletions cut 2 bases from V and 1 base from J, with 13 bases between. The CDR3 covers 16 residues. CDR1 is MNHEY and CDR2 is SMNVEV in the germline V gene (reference sequence). The CDR3 loop is CASSLRFGAGTDTQYF. The CDR3 nucleotides are TGTGCCAGCAGTTTAAGATTCGGGGCAGGCACAGATACGCAGTATTTT.

This clonotype came up many times. The chain uses TRBV5-6 and TRBJ1-2, with a possible D match to TRBD1 (6 bases). Looked up from germline, CDR1 is SGHDT and CDR2 is YYEEEE. V lost 4 bases and J 7 bases, leaving 11 bases between the germline ends. The length of the CDR3 is 12 residues. CDR3 DNA sequence: TGTGCCAGCAGCCTGGGGGGGCCTGGCTACACCTTC. Its protein product is CASSLGGPGYTF.

The chain's CDR3 is CASSPANTGELFF. The DNA for the CDR3 is TGTGCCAGTAGCCCGGCGAACACCGGGGAGCTGTTTTTT. V is TRBV19 and J is TRBJ2-2; D remains unclear. The CDR3 has 13 amino acids. The V gene lost 6 bases and the J gene lost 0 bases, with 5 bases spanning the gap. CDR1 is LNHDA, CDR2 SQIVND, per germline (reference sequence).

This clonotype was seen more than once but under ten times. V gene TRBV5-4 combines with J gene TRBJ1-5; TRBD1 matches 7 bases. The CDR3 consists of 16 residues. Unmatched junction bases numbered 8, after V lost 4 bases and J lost 1 base. Looked up from germline, CDR1 is SGHNT and CDR2 is YYREEE (reference sequence). In DNA, the CDR3 is TGTGCCAGCAGCGCAGGGGGGCGCGGGAGCAATCAGCCCCAGCATTTT. This encodes CASSAGGRGSNQPQHF. Looking up the rest from reference TRBV5-4 and TRBJ1-5 gives the full variable domain: ETGVTQSPTHLIKTRGQQVTLRCSSQSGHNTVSWYQQALGQGPQFIFQYYREEENGRGNFPPRFSGLQFPNYSSELNVNALELDDSALYLCASSAGGRGSNQPQHFGDGTRLSIL.

This rearrangement joins TRBV7-2 to TRBJ2-3; the match to TRBD2 covers 8 bases. The V gene's germline CDR1 is SGHTA and CDR2 FQGNSA. The CDR3 contains 16 residues. The trim removed 1 base at V and 8 bases at J, leaving 11 bases unmatched. The CDR3 bases are TGTGCCAGCAGCTTAGTCCCCGGGACTAGTCAGGGTACGCAGTATTTT. Translation: CASSLVPGTSQGTQYF.

This clonotype has a count of ten or more. V gene TRBV20-1 combines with J gene TRBJ2-5, with TRBD2 matching over 8 bases. The CDR3 contains 15 residues. Trimming cost V 6 bases and J 5 bases; bases outside gene matches: 14. Germline V gene lookup returns CDR1 DFQATT and CDR2 SNEGSKA (reference sequence). In nucleotides, the CDR3 is TGCAGTGCACCCGGGACTAGAGGGTGGTTCGAGACCCAGTACTTC. Protein: CSAPGTRGWFETQYF.

The chain couples TRBV7-9 to TRBJ2-1, with 8 nucleotides matching TRBD2. The trim removed 6 bases at V and 8 bases at J, leaving 9 bases unmatched. The CDR3 contains 14 residues. Germline V gene data show CDR1 as SEHNR and CDR2 as FQNEAQ (reference sequence). The CDR3 is CASRPAGVNHEQFF. The CDR3, as DNA: TGTGCCAGCAGGCCAGCGGGAGTCAACCATGAGCAGTTCTTC. The full variable domain, in which reference TRBV7-9 and TRBJ2-1 provide the parts outside the CDR3, is DTGVSQNPRHKITKRGQNVTFRCDPISEHNRLYWYRQTLGQGPEFLTYFQNEAQLEKSRLLSDRFSAERPKGSFSTLEIQRTEQGDSAMYLCASRPAGVNHEQFFGPGTRLTVL.

CDR3 nucleotide sequence: TGCGCCAGCAGCGCAGAGTGGACAGGATACAATGAGCAGTTCTTC. This sequence encodes CASSAEWTGYNEQFF. The gene calls are TRBV5-1 and TRBJ2-1; 7 bases match TRBD1. With 4 bases clipped from V and 4 bases from J, the junction kept 8 bases outside the gene matches. This CDR3 region has 15 residues. Looked up from germline, CDR1 is SGHRS and CDR2 is YFSETQ.

The genes are TRBV15 and TRBJ1-1, with D hard to call. The germline CDR1 and CDR2 sequences are LNHNV and YYDKDF (reference sequence). The CDR3 totals 15 residues. V lost 0 bases and J lost 0, with 8 bases in between. The DNA of the CDR3 is TGTGCCACCAGCAGAGAGACCCGCTTGAACACTGAAGCTTTCTTT. Translating gives CATSRETRLNTEAFF. Complete variable domain (other parts from reference TRBV15 and TRBJ1-1): DAMVIQNPRYQVTQFGKPVTLSCSQTLNHNVMYWYQQKSSQAPKLLFHYYDKDFNNEADTPDNFQSRRPNTSFCFLDIRSPGLGDTAMYLCATSRETRLNTEAFFGQGTRLTVV.

V gene TRBV2 combines with J gene TRBJ1-2; 8 bases fit TRBD1. V lost 6 bases to trimming and J lost 8 bases; unmatched junction nucleotides: 5. The CDR3 has 12 residues. Per the germline V gene, CDR1 is SNHLY and CDR2 is FYNNEI. CDR3: CASRGTGRGYTF. Written as DNA, the CDR3 is TGTGCCAGCAGGGGGACAGGACGAGGCTACACCTTC.

This clonotype was counted many times. V and J are TRBV7-9 and TRBJ2-3; TRBD2 matches at 11 bases. V trimming: 1 base; J trimming: 2 bases; junction bases outside the gene matches: 2. Germline assignment: CDR1 SEHNR and CDR2 FQNEAQ (reference sequence). The CDR3 is 16 residues long. The CDR3 bases are TGTGCCAGCAGCTTAGGACTAGCGGGACTCACAGATACGCAGTATTTT. It specifies CASSLGLAGLTDTQYF.

This clonotype came up many times. The J gene is TRBJ2-1, the V gene TRBV7-9; 7 bases line up with TRBD2. CDR1 and CDR2 from the germline V gene are SEHNR and FQNEAQ (reference sequence). The junction had 12 bases not matched to a gene; V was cut back by 5 bases and J by 2 bases. This CDR3 spans 17 amino acids. CDR3 sequence: CASSRRGARETYNEQFF. The CDR3 coding sequence is TGTGCCAGCAGCAGACGAGGGGCGCGGGAGACCTACAATGAGCAGTTCTTC. The full variable domain, in which reference TRBV7-9 and TRBJ2-1 provide the parts outside the CDR3, is DTGVSQNPRHKITKRGQNVTFRCDPISEHNRLYWYRQTLGQGPEFLTYFQNEAQLEKSRLLSDRFSAERPKGSFSTLEIQRTEQGDSAMYLCASSRRGARETYNEQFFGPGTRLTVL.

In its sample, this clonotype ranks as medium-sized. The chain is built from TRBV5-1 and TRBJ1-2; the D is unclear. The CDR3 spans 13 residues. V dropped 0 bases and J dropped 2 bases, with 5 bases sitting between them. The germline V gene has CDR1 SGHRS and CDR2 YFSETQ. CDR3 DNA: TGCGCCAGCAGCTTGGGCGGAAACTATGGCTACACCTTC. Protein product: CASSLGGNYGYTF.

This clonotype was seen at least ten times. The V gene is TRBV10-3, the J gene TRBJ2-1, with 8 bases matching TRBD1. Trimming took 3 bases from V and 7 from J; bases not matched to a gene: 11. Germline CDR1 is ENHRY and CDR2 is SYGVKD. There are 16 residues in the CDR3. CDR3 residues: CAISDQGAANGNEQFF. The CDR3 region has the DNA TGTGCCATCAGTGACCAGGGGGCGGCCAATGGGAATGAGCAGTTCTTC.

There are many counts of this clonotype. The chain's CDR3 is CATSDFQFGAGGGELFF. CDR3 DNA: TGTGCCACCAGTGATTTTCAGTTCGGAGCGGGAGGCGGGGAGCTGTTTTTT. The rearrangement uses TRBV24-1 and TRBJ2-2, with 9 bases aligning to TRBD2. Germline V CDR1 and CDR2: KGHDR, SFDVKD. V was clipped by 1 base and J by 7 bases; unmatched bases: 9. The CDR3 runs 17 residues.

This clonotype was recorded many times. The chain is built from TRBV7-8 and TRBJ2-1; 12 bases fit TRBD2. This CDR3 has 15 amino acids. Germline-derived CDR1 and CDR2 are SGHVS and FQNEAQ. The ends lost 1 base at V and 10 bases at J; junction bases unmatched: 5. The CDR3 region has the DNA TGTGCCAGCAGCTTAGAAAGCGGGACTAGCGGGGAGCAGTTCTTC. Translated: CASSLESGTSGEQFF.

In this sample, this clonotype turned up many times. The chain employs TRBV2 and TRBJ2-1, with D tentatively TRBD1 (6 bases). Trimming pared 7 bases from V and 9 bases from J, leaving 16 bases between. Germline values: CDR1 SNHLY, CDR2 FYNNEI. The CDR3 covers 13 residues. In DNA, the CDR3 is TGTGCCAGCAAACTATCAGGGGCGGCTGAGCAGTTCTTC. Residues: CASKLSGAAEQFF.

This clonotype occurred many times. This chain uses TRBV11-1 with TRBJ2-1; D possibly uses TRBD1 or TRBD2 (5 bases each). From germline, CDR1 is SGHAT and CDR2 FQDESV (reference sequence). V was shortened by 0 bases and J by 7 bases, with 10 bases between the two germline ends. CDR3 length: 14 residues. The CDR3 here is CASSLAGLANEQFF. The CDR3 DNA reads as TGTGCCAGCAGCTTAGCGGGGCTAGCAAATGAGCAGTTCTTC.

This clonotype was found many times. V usage is TRBV20-1 and J usage is TRBJ1-6; D is possibly TRBD1 (5 bases). Germline V gene sequence: CDR1 DFQATT, CDR2 SNEGSKA (reference sequence). The germline V and J ends were trimmed by 2 bases and 8 bases, with 13 bases remaining between them. The CDR3 totals 14 residues. The CDR3 reads CSARKGGVDSPLHF. CDR3 sequence (DNA): TGCAGTGCTAGAAAGGGAGGGGTGGATTCACCCCTCCACTTT.

This clonotype has at least ten counts. The chain recombines TRBV11-2 with TRBJ1-6; tentative D call: TRBD1 (5 bases). This CDR3 is 14 amino acids long. The germline V and J ends were trimmed by 5 bases and 4 bases, with 9 bases remaining between them. Germline-derived CDR1 and CDR2 are SGHAT and FQNNGV. The CDR3 DNA is TGTGCCAGCAGCCCCGACAGTTATAATTCACCCCTCCACTTT. Translated, it gives CASSPDSYNSPLHF.